These T cell receptor beta chains were read from a single sample in a study of cytomegalovirus exposure and HLA in healthy donors. Assay used: immunoSEQ multiplex PCR; TCRdb lists only in-frame clones, some missing. The table records under 150,000 clones, around nine tenths of them present only once. The sequencing input was PBMCs. These receptors were collected from a woman in her twenties or thirties in good health and CMV-seronegative. The CDR3 runs from the conserved cysteine through the conserved F or W. A D gene is named only where the DNA matches it firmly. A row's size may be missing; if present it is once, few, many or a size class.

J gene: TRBJ1-2
clone size: NA
D gene: NA
V gene: TRBV18
CDR3 DNA: TGTGCCAGCTCGCCTCCGGGAGAAGATGGCTACACCTTC
CDR3 protein: CASSPPGEDGYTF

J gene: TRBJ1-6
clone size: NA
D gene: NA
V gene: TRBV2
CDR3 DNA: TGTGCCAGCACTTGGGGCGAACTTTATAATTCACCCCTCCACTTT
CDR3 protein: CASTWGELYNSPLHF

J gene: TRBJ2-2
clone size: NA
D gene: NA
V gene: TRBV9
CDR3 DNA: TGTGCCAGCAGCGTAGACGCGACCGGGGAGCTGTTTTTT
CDR3 protein: CASSVDATGELFF

J gene: TRBJ1-2
clone size: NA
D gene: TRBD1
V gene: TRBV19
CDR3 DNA: TGTGCCAGTAGTATAAGACAGGGTGGCTACACCTTC
CDR3 protein: CASSIRQGGYTF

J gene: TRBJ1-6
clone size: NA
D gene: NA
V gene: TRBV21-1
CDR3 DNA: TGTGCCAGCAGCCCCCAGCTGAAAGACAGACATAATTCACCCCTCCACTTT
CDR3 protein: CASSPQLKDRHNSPLHF

J gene: TRBJ2-1
clone size: NA
D gene: TRBD2
V gene: TRBV12-5
CDR3 DNA: TGTGCTAGTGGTTTCATACTAGCGGGAGGATACAATGAGCAGTTCTTC
CDR3 protein: CASGFILAGGYNEQFF

J gene: TRBJ2-3
clone size: NA
D gene: TRBD1
V gene: TRBV29-1
CDR3 DNA: TGCAGCGTTGCGACAGGGGGCTTTGGGGATACGCAGTATTTT
CDR3 protein: CSVATGGFGDTQYF

J gene: TRBJ2-7
clone size: NA
D gene: NA
V gene: TRBV4-2
CDR3 DNA: TGTGCCAGCAGCCAAGTCGAGGGGGAAGGGTCCGAGCAGTACTTC
CDR3 protein: CASSQVEGEGSEQYF

J gene: TRBJ1-5
clone size: NA
D gene: NA
V gene: TRBV6-5
CDR3 DNA: TGTGCCTCACGGCGGGGGCCCAATCAGCCCCAGCATTTT
CDR3 protein: CASRRGPNQPQHF

J gene: TRBJ2-7
clone size: NA
D gene: TRBD1
V gene: TRBV6-1
CDR3 DNA: TGTGCCAGCAGTGAAACAGGACAGGGACCCTACGAGCAGTACTTC
CDR3 protein: CASSETGQGPYEQYF

J gene: TRBJ2-1
clone size: once
D gene: TRBD2
V gene: TRBV4-3
CDR3 DNA: TGCGCCAGCAGCCCCTTAGCGGGAGCAAACAATGAGCAGTTCTTC
CDR3 protein: CASSPLAGANNEQFF

J gene: TRBJ2-1
clone size: NA
D gene: TRBD2
V gene: TRBV29-1
CDR3 DNA: TGCAGCGTTGTACTAGCGGGGCCCTTTTCTACCTCCTACAATGAGCAGTTCTTC
CDR3 protein: CSVVLAGPFSTSYNEQFF

J gene: TRBJ2-1
clone size: NA
D gene: TRBD2
V gene: TRBV18
CDR3 DNA: TGTGCCAGCTCACCATGGTTTGCGGGGGGTTCCGCGGTTAATGAGCAGTTCTTC
CDR3 protein: CASSPWFAGGSAVNEQFF

J gene: TRBJ1-1
clone size: NA
D gene: NA
V gene: TRBV7-8
CDR3 DNA: TGTGCCAGCAGCTTAGGTAGGATGCGGGAGAACACTGAAGCTTTCTTT
CDR3 protein: CASSLGRMRENTEAFF

J gene: TRBJ2-7
clone size: NA
D gene: TRBD1
V gene: TRBV2
CDR3 DNA: TGTGCCAGCAGTGAAATAACAGGGGCCTACGAGCAGTACTTC
CDR3 protein: CASSEITGAYEQYF

J gene: TRBJ2-2
clone size: few
D gene: NA
V gene: TRBV7-2
CDR3 DNA: TGTGCCAGCAGCTTAGATAGGAACACCGGGGAGCTGTTTTTT
CDR3 protein: CASSLDRNTGELFF

J gene: TRBJ2-7
clone size: NA
D gene: TRBD1
V gene: TRBV5-8
CDR3 DNA: TGTGCCAGCAGTTCGGGACAGGGAAGCTACGAGCAGTACTTC
CDR3 protein: CASSSGQGSYEQYF

J gene: TRBJ1-1
clone size: NA
D gene: NA
V gene: TRBV29-1
CDR3 DNA: TGCAGCGTTGAGCCAGTCAGGGTTTTCACTGAAGCTTTCTTT
CDR3 protein: CSVEPVRVFTEAFF

J gene: TRBJ1-2
clone size: NA
D gene: TRBD1
V gene: TRBV15
CDR3 DNA: TGTGCCACCAGCCTTGGACAGGTCAACTATGGCTACACCTTC
CDR3 protein: CATSLGQVNYGYTF

J gene: TRBJ1-1
clone size: NA
D gene: TRBD1
V gene: TRBV7-2
CDR3 DNA: TGTGCCAGCAGACTGACGAGGGGGCCGGCATTT
CDR3 protein: CASRLTRGPAF

J gene: TRBJ2-5
clone size: NA
D gene: TRBD2
V gene: TRBV7-9
CDR3 DNA: TGTGCCAGCAGCCCTGGGACTAGCGGGGAAGAGACCCAGTACTTC
CDR3 protein: CASSPGTSGEETQYF

J gene: TRBJ2-7
clone size: NA
D gene: NA
V gene: TRBV10-3
CDR3 DNA: TGTGCCATCAGTGAGTCCGCGACAGGCCCCTACGAGCAGTACTTC
CDR3 protein: CAISESATGPYEQYF

J gene: TRBJ2-7
clone size: NA
D gene: TRBD1
V gene: TRBV7-9
CDR3 DNA: TGTTCCAGCAGCTTGTTACAGGGGGGCGAGCAGTACTTC
CDR3 protein: CSSSLLQGGEQYF

J gene: TRBJ2-7
clone size: NA
D gene: NA
V gene: TRBV4-2
CDR3 DNA: TGTGCCAGCAGCCAAATTAGCGGCTACGAGCAGTACTTC
CDR3 protein: CASSQISGYEQYF

J gene: TRBJ2-7
clone size: NA
D gene: NA
V gene: TRBV7-9
CDR3 DNA: TGTGCCAGCAGCTTACTCGGGAGCTCCTACGAGCAGTACTTC
CDR3 protein: CASSLLGSSYEQYF

J gene: TRBJ1-1
clone size: NA
D gene: NA
V gene: TRBV2
CDR3 DNA: TGTGCCAGCAGTGTAGGGAGGCTCTTGAACACTGAAGCTTTCTTT
CDR3 protein: CASSVGRLLNTEAFF

J gene: TRBJ2-1
clone size: NA
D gene: TRBD1
V gene: TRBV7-8
CDR3 DNA: TGTGCCAGCAGCATTAACCTACAGGGGGAGTCTCCGTACAATGAGCAGTTCTTC
CDR3 protein: CASSINLQGESPYNEQFF

J gene: TRBJ2-3
clone size: NA
D gene: TRBD1
V gene: TRBV9
CDR3 DNA: TGTGCCAGCAGCCTATACGACAGGGGTGGGGATACGCAGTATTTT
CDR3 protein: CASSLYDRGGDTQYF

J gene: TRBJ2-4
clone size: NA
D gene: TRBD2
V gene: TRBV27
CDR3 DNA: TGTGCCAGCAGTTCGATACCGGGACTAGCGGGGGGGGGAGCCAAAAACATTCAGTACTTC
CDR3 protein: CASSSIPGLAGGGAKNIQYF

J gene: TRBJ1-2
clone size: NA
D gene: TRBD1
V gene: TRBV6-1
CDR3 DNA: TGTGCCAGCAGTGGGCAGGGGGCGCGAATGGGATACACCTTC
CDR3 protein: CASSGQGARMGYTF

J gene: TRBJ1-1
clone size: NA
D gene: NA
V gene: TRBV18
CDR3 DNA: TGTGCCAGCTCACCGGAGGGGTTCACTGAAGCTTTCTTT
CDR3 protein: CASSPEGFTEAFF

J gene: TRBJ2-7
clone size: NA
D gene: TRBD1
V gene: TRBV5-6
CDR3 DNA: TGTGCCAGCAGCTTGGTGGCAGGGGGCTACGAGCAGTACTTC
CDR3 protein: CASSLVAGGYEQYF

J gene: TRBJ2-1
clone size: NA
D gene: NA
V gene: TRBV30
CDR3 DNA: TGTGCCTGGAGTCGAGGCTATGAGCAGTTCTTC
CDR3 protein: CAWSRGYEQFF

J gene: TRBJ2-3
clone size: NA
D gene: NA
V gene: TRBV29-1
CDR3 DNA: TGCAGCGTTGATACCTACAGGGCGAGAAGCACAGATACGCAGTATTTT
CDR3 protein: CSVDTYRARSTDTQYF

J gene: TRBJ1-2
clone size: NA
D gene: NA
V gene: TRBV2
CDR3 DNA: TGTGCCAGCGTGGGGGCGTATGGCTACACCTTC
CDR3 protein: CASVGAYGYTF

J gene: TRBJ2-1
clone size: NA
D gene: NA
V gene: TRBV18
CDR3 DNA: TGTGCCAGCTCACCCGGGACTTCCTCCTACAATGAGCAGTTCTTC
CDR3 protein: CASSPGTSSYNEQFF

J gene: TRBJ2-3
clone size: NA
D gene: TRBD2
V gene: TRBV9
CDR3 DNA: TGTGCCAGCAACCAGGAGCGGGGGGTTGGAGATACGCAGTATTTT
CDR3 protein: CASNQERGVGDTQYF

J gene: TRBJ1-1
clone size: NA
D gene: TRBD1
V gene: TRBV19
CDR3 DNA: TGTGCCAGCTCCCTCCCGGGACAGGGGATGAACACTGAAGCTTTCTTT
CDR3 protein: CASSLPGQGMNTEAFF

J gene: TRBJ1-5
clone size: NA
D gene: NA
V gene: TRBV15
CDR3 DNA: TGTGCCACCAGCAGAAGGACAGCCGGATTTAGCAATCAGCCCCAGCATTTT
CDR3 protein: CATSRRTAGFSNQPQHF

J gene: TRBJ1-1
clone size: NA
D gene: NA
V gene: TRBV28
CDR3 DNA: TGTGCCAGCAGGTGGCGGGGTTTGGGGAACACTGAAGCTTTCTTT
CDR3 protein: CASRWRGLGNTEAFF

J gene: TRBJ2-3
clone size: NA
D gene: NA
V gene: TRBV7-2
CDR3 DNA: TGTGCCAGCAGCTTAGGGCTAGCAGGAGATACGCAGTATTTT
CDR3 protein: CASSLGLAGDTQYF

J gene: TRBJ2-7
clone size: NA
D gene: NA
V gene: TRBV5-8
CDR3 DNA: TGTGCCAGCAGCTTGGGAGCGGCAGCCTACGAGCAGTACTTC
CDR3 protein: CASSLGAAAYEQYF

J gene: TRBJ2-1
clone size: NA
D gene: NA
V gene: TRBV7-2
CDR3 DNA: TGTGCCAGCAGCTCTCTAGTGAGGGTCGACAATGAGCAGTTCTTC
CDR3 protein: CASSSLVRVDNEQFF

J gene: TRBJ1-1
clone size: NA
D gene: NA
V gene: TRBV19
CDR3 DNA: TGTGCCAGTAGTATAAGACAGAACACTGAAGCTTTCTTT
CDR3 protein: CASSIRQNTEAFF

J gene: TRBJ2-1
clone size: NA
D gene: NA
V gene: TRBV6-1
CDR3 DNA: TGTGCCAGCATGGCGGGCCTATCGCGCAATGAGCAGTTCTTC
CDR3 protein: CASMAGLSRNEQFF